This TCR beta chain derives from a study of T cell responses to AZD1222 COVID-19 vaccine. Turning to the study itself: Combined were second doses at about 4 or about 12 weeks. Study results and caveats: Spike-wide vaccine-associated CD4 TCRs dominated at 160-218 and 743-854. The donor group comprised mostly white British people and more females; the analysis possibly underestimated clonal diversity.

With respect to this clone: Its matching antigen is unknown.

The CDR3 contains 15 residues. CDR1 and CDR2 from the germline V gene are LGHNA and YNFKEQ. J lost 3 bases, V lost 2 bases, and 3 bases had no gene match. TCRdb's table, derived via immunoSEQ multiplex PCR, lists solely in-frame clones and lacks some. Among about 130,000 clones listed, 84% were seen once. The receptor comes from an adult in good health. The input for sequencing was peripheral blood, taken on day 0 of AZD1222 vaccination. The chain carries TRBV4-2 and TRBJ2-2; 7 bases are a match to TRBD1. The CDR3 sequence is CASSQLDRDTGELFF. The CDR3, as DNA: TGTGCCAGCAGCCAACTCGACAGGGACACCGGGGAGCTGTTTTTT.